The 6 T cell receptor beta chains reported below all come from one sample, sequenced in a study of CD8 T cells in ankylosing spondylitis listed by TCRdb under 2017. Library preparation employed 5' RACE. Sequencer: Illumina HiSeq 2500. The public reads were reprocessed in TCRdb via fastp at Q25 and MiXCR, keeping in-frame beta chains. Every distinct CDR3 protein forms one entry, paired with its most common genes and DNA. This sample comprises 350,000 to 400,000 distinct CDR3 sequences, 20% of them detected only once. The ten largest clones represent under 15% of the sample. Sequenced input: blood, either unsorted or a sorted T cell fraction (not recorded which). These receptors originate from a male donor with ankylosing spondylitis or in good health (not recorded which).

The chain is built from TRBV20-1 and TRBJ1-2, with D possibly matching TRBD1 (5 bases). There are 12 residues in the CDR3. Germline V gene sequence: CDR1 DFQATT, CDR2 SNEGSKA (reference sequence). The V end lost 7 bases, the J end lost 6 bases, and 15 bases lay between the germline ends. The CDR3, as DNA: TGCAGTGAAACAAAGGTGGGGGATGGCTACACCTTC. Protein sequence: CSETKVGDGYTF.

In its sample, this clonotype was seen a few times. The rearrangement links TRBV28 to TRBJ2-7; D possibly corresponds to TRBD2 (5 bases). The CDR3 length is 13 residues. CDR1 is MDHEN and CDR2 is SYDVKM in the germline V gene. V was clipped by 4 bases and J by 2 bases, with 9 bases between them. This chain's CDR3 is CASSSGITYEQYF. CDR3 sequence (DNA): TGTGCCAGCAGTTCGGGGATCACCTACGAGCAGTACTTC.

This clonotype was counted only a few times. This chain connects TRBV6-2 or TRBV6-3 to TRBJ2-3; TRBD2 matches 13 bases. V trimming: 0 bases; J trimming: 3 bases; junction bases outside the gene matches: 12. Germline CDR1 MNHEY, CDR2 SVGEGT. The CDR3 runs 20 residues. The CDR3 loop is CASSYSGTSGVMLGTDTQYF. The CDR3 nucleotides read TGTGCCAGCAGTTACTCCGGGACTAGCGGGGTGATGTTGGGTACAGATACGCAGTATTTT.

The V gene is TRBV4-2, the J gene TRBJ2-2; a weak D match, TRBD2 (6 bases). CDR3 length: 16 residues. V dropped 2 bases and J dropped 8 bases, with 18 bases sitting between them. The germline CDR1 and CDR2 sequences are LGHNA and YNFKEQ. The chain's CDR3 is CASSQYNGGAEGELFF. In nucleotides, the CDR3 is TGTGCCAGCAGCCAATATAACGGCGGGGCTGAGGGGGAGCTGTTTTTT.

The V call is TRBV13, the J call TRBJ2-7; 14 nucleotides agree with TRBD2. From germline, CDR1 is PRHDT and CDR2 FYEKMQ (reference sequence). J lost 4 bases, V lost 5 bases, and 7 bases had no gene match. The CDR3 is 16 amino acids. CDR3 sequence: CASSPRLAGGPYEQYF. DNA for the CDR3: TGTGCCAGCAGCCCCAGACTAGCGGGGGGGCCGTACGAGCAGTACTTC.

This chain joins TRBV28 and TRBJ2-7; TRBD2 matches 16 bases. The CDR3 has 15 residues. V dropped 6 bases and J dropped 3; count of bases not matched to a gene: 2. Germline CDR1 reads MDHEN; CDR2 reads SYDVKM. The CDR3 region is CASRGLAGGSYEQYF. CDR3 bases: TGTGCCAGCAGGGGACTAGCGGGGGGGAGCTACGAGCAGTACTTC.